The 22 T cell receptor beta chains below come from one sample, sequenced in a study of blood T cell repertoires in COVID-19. Clones were read by immunoSEQ multiplex PCR, and TCRdb kept only the in-frame ones, dropping some. This sample has 250,000 or so clones; around 84% occur once, and the top ten carry around 4.2%. Sequencing was done on a sample of peripheral blood. These receptors were obtained from a man in his 60s with acute or convalescent COVID-19.

The chain couples TRBV7-3 to TRBJ1-2; 9 nucleotides line up with TRBD1. In germline, CDR1 is SGHTA, CDR2 FQGTGA. V lost 5 bases and J lost 2; bases outside the gene matches: 6. This CDR3 region has 15 residues. CDR3 DNA: TGTGCCAGCAGCCTCGGGACAGGGACCAACTATGGCTACACCTTC. Its translation is CASSLGTGTNYGYTF.

The V and J genes are TRBV18 and TRBJ1-2; D call uncertain. Germline V gives CDR1 KGHSH, CDR2 LQKENI. The CDR3 has 13 amino acids. With 3 bases removed from V and 3 bases from J, the gap between germline ends came to 8 bases. CDR3 DNA: TGTGCCAGCTCACCCGAGAGGGACTATGGCTACACCTTC. Its protein is CASSPERDYGYTF.

The CDR3 sequence is CASSPEGTGSYGYTF. The CDR3 DNA reads as TGTGCCAGCTCACCGGAAGGGACAGGGTCCTATGGCTACACCTTC. This sequence joins TRBV18 and TRBJ1-2; 9 nucleotides match TRBD1. The CDR3 has 15 amino acids. Germline loops: CDR1 KGHSH, CDR2 LQKENI. Trimming at V came to 3 bases and at J to 4 bases, leaving 6 bases not matched to a gene.

This clone was seen only once. The chain recombines TRBV5-6 with TRBJ2-1, with D perhaps TRBD2 (7 bases). The CDR3 extends over 15 amino acids. The germline V gene has CDR1 SGHDT and CDR2 YYEEEE. The V end was cut by 3 bases, the J end by 2 bases, with 12 bases between. The DNA of the CDR3 is TGTGCCAGCAGCTCGGGGGGCCTACCCTACAATGAGCAGTTCTTC. Amino acid sequence: CASSSGGLPYNEQFF.

This rearrangement joins TRBV5-4 to TRBJ2-7; 9 bases map to TRBD1. CDR3 size: 16 residues. Germline CDR1 reads SGHNT; CDR2 reads YYREEE (reference sequence). Unmatched junction bases numbered 14, after V lost 4 bases and J lost 6 bases. The DNA of the CDR3 is TGTGCCAGCAGCGAAGAGGACAGGGGTTTAATCGGCGAGCAGTACTTC. It yields the protein CASSEEDRGLIGEQYF.

The chain combines TRBV19 with TRBJ2-2; TRBD1 might be the D (5 bases). Trimming removed 8 bases at V and 5 bases at J, with 21 bases between. Germline V lookup: CDR1 LNHDA, CDR2 SQIVND (reference sequence). The CDR3 has 16 residues. The CDR3 DNA follows: TGTGCCAGTGGTTGGGGCGGCAGCGCCCGAACCGGGGAGCTGTTTTTT. Translating it yields CASGWGGSARTGELFF.

This chain connects TRBV24-1 to TRBJ1-3; D is possibly TRBD1 (5 bases). The CDR3 spans 16 residues. CDR1 and CDR2 from the germline V gene are KGHDR and SFDVKD. V lost 12 bases and J lost 0, with 20 bases in between. CDR3 nucleotides: TGTGCCGCGGGGGGGGAAAACGTACACTCTGGAAACACCATATATTTT. Amino acids: CAAGGENVHSGNTIYF.

V usage is TRBV11-2 and J usage is TRBJ2-1; 7 bases align to TRBD1. The ends lost 6 bases at V and 8 bases at J; junction bases unmatched: 10. This CDR3 spans 14 amino acids. Germline loops: CDR1 SGHAT, CDR2 FQNNGV. The CDR3 DNA reads TGTGCCAGCAGTAACAGGGGCGAGGGGTATGAGCAGTTCTTC. Translated: CASSNRGEGYEQFF. The full variable domain, with the rest looked up from reference TRBV11-2 and TRBJ2-1, is EAGVAQSPRYKIIEKRQSVAFWCNPISGHATLYWYQQILGQGPKLLIQFQNNGVVDDSQLPKDRFSAERLKGVDSTLKIQPAKLEDSAVYLCASSNRGEGYEQFFGPGTRLTVL.

The rearrangement uses TRBV5-1 and TRBJ2-3; TRBD2 matches at 9 bases. Germline lookup yields CDR1 SGHRS and CDR2 YFSETQ. Losses at the gene ends were 5 bases for V and 4 bases for J; bases not matched to a gene: 5. The CDR3 spans 14 residues. The CDR3, as DNA: TGCGCCAGCAGGTCTAGCGGGACGGCAGATACGCAGTATTTT. Translation gives CASRSSGTADTQYF.

The chain joins TRBV5-4 to TRBJ2-1; D gene unclear. The CDR3 extends over 15 amino acids. Per the germline V gene, CDR1 is SGHNT and CDR2 is YYREEE (reference sequence). V shed 0 bases and J shed 4 bases, with 11 bases lying between them. In DNA form, the CDR3 reads TGTGCCAGCAGCTTGGTAGATTCCTTTTACAATGAGCAGTTCTTC. This translates into CASSLVDSFYNEQFF.

This clone was detected a few times. The rearrangement joins TRBV29-1 to TRBJ2-5; D is uncertain. The V gene lost 0 bases and the J gene lost 0 bases, with 11 bases spanning the gap. The CDR3 has 15 amino acids. Germline V gives CDR1 SQVTM, CDR2 ANQGSEA. Here the CDR3 reads CSVEDSAVDQETQYF. CDR3 coding DNA: TGCAGCGTTGAAGATTCGGCGGTTGACCAAGAGACCCAGTACTTC.

V gene TRBV2 combines with J gene TRBJ1-5; TRBD1 matches 10 bases. In germline, CDR1 is SNHLY, CDR2 FYNNEI. CDR3 length equals 17 residues. V was pared by 1 base and J by 1 base, with 4 bases of the junction left unmatched. DNA of the CDR3: TGTGCCAGCAGTGAAGAGGAGGGACAGGGGAGCAATCAGCCCCAGCATTTT. As protein: CASSEEEGQGSNQPQHF.

This clone was recorded a few times. CDR3 in amino acids: CASSPPSGTIEQYF. The CDR3 DNA follows: TGTGCCAGCTCACCACCGTCCGGGACTATCGAGCAGTACTTC. The chain uses TRBV18 and TRBJ2-7; 7 bases match TRBD2. This CDR3 has 14 residues. V dropped 0 bases and J dropped 6; count of bases not matched to a gene: 5. Germline CDR1 KGHSH, CDR2 LQKENI.

The CDR3 sequence is CASSKQGTGELFF. CDR3 DNA sequence: TGTGCCAGCAGCAAACAGGGCACCGGGGAGCTGTTTTTT. The V gene is TRBV21-1, the J gene TRBJ2-2; TRBD1 is the table's D call and was not checked against the DNA. TRBV21-1 is a recognized pseudogene. The CDR3 extends over 13 amino acids.

The chain uses TRBV4-1 and TRBJ2-5, with D perhaps TRBD1 (6 bases). Germline CDR1 and CDR2: MGHRA and YSYEKL. V lost 3 bases and J lost 0, with 11 bases in between. The CDR3 totals 15 residues. The CDR3 here is CASSQGTGYQETQYF. The CDR3 nucleotides read TGCGCCAGCAGCCAGGGTACAGGGTACCAAGAGACCCAGTACTTC.

The chain uses TRBV9 and TRBJ2-2; the D gene is possibly TRBD2 (5 bases). Trimming pared 3 bases from V and 2 bases from J, leaving 11 bases between. The CDR3 is 15 residues long. Germline CDR1 is SGDLS and CDR2 is YYNGEE. For the CDR3, the DNA is TGTGCCAGCAGCGAGAGGGTTTTTAACACCGGGGAGCTGTTTTTT. Amino acid sequence: CASSERVFNTGELFF.

The V and J genes are TRBV5-1 and TRBJ1-1, with 7 positions matching TRBD1. Looked up from germline, CDR1 is SGHRS and CDR2 is YFSETQ. V lost 2 bases to trimming and J lost 7 bases; unmatched junction nucleotides: 11. The CDR3 extends over 15 amino acids. Here the CDR3 DNA reads TGCGCCAGCAGCTTTCGTACAGAGGGGGCTAGTGAAGCTTTCTTT. Amino acids: CASSFRTEGASEAFF.

The V call is TRBV5-8, the J call TRBJ2-7; 10 bases match TRBD1. J lost 0 bases, V lost 3 bases, and 9 bases had no gene match. Germline V lookup: CDR1 SGHTS, CDR2 YDEGEE. The CDR3 runs to 17 residues. CDR3 sequence reads: CASSSTGTGDVSYEQYF. CDR3 nucleotide sequence: TGTGCCAGCAGCTCGACCGGGACAGGGGATGTCTCCTACGAGCAGTACTTC.

This chain uses TRBV5-1 with TRBJ2-1, with TRBD2 matching over 9 bases. The ends lost 0 bases at V and 8 bases at J; junction bases unmatched: 9. CDR3 length: 16 amino acids. Per the germline V gene, CDR1 is SGHRS and CDR2 is YFSETQ. DNA for the CDR3: TGCGCCAGCAGCTTGGCTGGGACTAGCCGGATCCATGAGCAGTTCTTC. Protein: CASSLAGTSRIHEQFF.

The gene calls are TRBV18 and TRBJ1-3; no definite D call. This CDR3 region has 16 residues. Germline V CDR1 and CDR2: KGHSH, LQKENI. The V gene lost 2 bases and the J gene lost 0 bases, with 11 bases spanning the gap. CDR3 in DNA: TGTGCCAGCTCACCATTGCCCCGGTTCTCTGGAAACACCATATATTTT. It specifies CASSPLPRFSGNTIYF. The entire variable domain, with the rest obtained from reference TRBV18 and TRBJ1-3, is as follows: NAGVMQNPRHLVRRRGQEARLRCSPMKGHSHVYWYRQLPEEGLKFMVYLQKENIIDESGMPKERFSAEFPKEGPSILRIQQVVRGDSAAYFCASSPLPRFSGNTIYFGEGSWLTVV.

J is TRBJ2-3 and V is TRBV20-1; TRBD2 might be the D (6 bases). The CDR3 runs to 15 residues. V was pared by 3 bases and J by 1 base, with 14 bases between. The germline gives CDR1 DFQATT, CDR2 SNEGSKA (reference sequence). The CDR3: CSASPEVAGTDTQYF. Here the CDR3 DNA reads TGCAGTGCTAGTCCTGAGGTAGCGGGCACAGATACGCAGTATTTT.

The V gene is TRBV7-3, the J gene TRBJ2-2; 8 nucleotides agree with TRBD2. Trimming took 6 bases from V and 6 from J; bases not matched to a gene: 3. The CDR3 consists of 13 residues. Germline values: CDR1 SGHTA, CDR2 FQGTGA. CDR3 region: CASRSGSAGELFF. The CDR3 DNA sequence: TGTGCCAGCAGGAGCGGGAGTGCCGGGGAGCTGTTTTTT.